The sequence of this TCR beta chain was determined in a study of T-cell reconstitution after alpha-beta-depleted transplantation in children. Study results and limitations: Some patients' high day-60 TCRbeta diversity was traced to surviving recipient T cells and thymic progenitors. Several hundred rapidly expanded clones from non-depleted graft cells reportedly supplied alpha-beta T cells about two months post-transplant. T-cell numbers and diversity, one year after transplant, stemmed largely from T cells that were newly produced.

A remark on this clonotype: The antigen is not known.

The CDR3 is 13 residues long. The germline CDR1 and CDR2 sequences are ENHRY and SYGVKD. Trimming removed 4 bases at V and 5 bases at J, with 11 bases between. Unique molecular identifiers were incorporated when the TCRbeta library was constructed. TCRdb re-derived calls from the PCR reads in MiXCR, one entry per CDR3 protein. This sample has about 980,000 distinct CDR3 sequences, with 25% to 30% found just once. The clonotype comes from a boy under two years old who had a stem cell transplant for SCID, so the T cells may come from the graft donor. V and J are TRBV10-3 and TRBJ1-2; possible D gene TRBD1, 5 bases. Source: PBMCs, mostly from graft donor cells, taken 360 days after TCRalphabeta/CD19-depleted stem cell transplant. In DNA form, the CDR3 reads TGTGCCATCAGTGGACAGAGGGCGTATGGCTACACCTTC. As protein: CAISGQRAYGYTF.